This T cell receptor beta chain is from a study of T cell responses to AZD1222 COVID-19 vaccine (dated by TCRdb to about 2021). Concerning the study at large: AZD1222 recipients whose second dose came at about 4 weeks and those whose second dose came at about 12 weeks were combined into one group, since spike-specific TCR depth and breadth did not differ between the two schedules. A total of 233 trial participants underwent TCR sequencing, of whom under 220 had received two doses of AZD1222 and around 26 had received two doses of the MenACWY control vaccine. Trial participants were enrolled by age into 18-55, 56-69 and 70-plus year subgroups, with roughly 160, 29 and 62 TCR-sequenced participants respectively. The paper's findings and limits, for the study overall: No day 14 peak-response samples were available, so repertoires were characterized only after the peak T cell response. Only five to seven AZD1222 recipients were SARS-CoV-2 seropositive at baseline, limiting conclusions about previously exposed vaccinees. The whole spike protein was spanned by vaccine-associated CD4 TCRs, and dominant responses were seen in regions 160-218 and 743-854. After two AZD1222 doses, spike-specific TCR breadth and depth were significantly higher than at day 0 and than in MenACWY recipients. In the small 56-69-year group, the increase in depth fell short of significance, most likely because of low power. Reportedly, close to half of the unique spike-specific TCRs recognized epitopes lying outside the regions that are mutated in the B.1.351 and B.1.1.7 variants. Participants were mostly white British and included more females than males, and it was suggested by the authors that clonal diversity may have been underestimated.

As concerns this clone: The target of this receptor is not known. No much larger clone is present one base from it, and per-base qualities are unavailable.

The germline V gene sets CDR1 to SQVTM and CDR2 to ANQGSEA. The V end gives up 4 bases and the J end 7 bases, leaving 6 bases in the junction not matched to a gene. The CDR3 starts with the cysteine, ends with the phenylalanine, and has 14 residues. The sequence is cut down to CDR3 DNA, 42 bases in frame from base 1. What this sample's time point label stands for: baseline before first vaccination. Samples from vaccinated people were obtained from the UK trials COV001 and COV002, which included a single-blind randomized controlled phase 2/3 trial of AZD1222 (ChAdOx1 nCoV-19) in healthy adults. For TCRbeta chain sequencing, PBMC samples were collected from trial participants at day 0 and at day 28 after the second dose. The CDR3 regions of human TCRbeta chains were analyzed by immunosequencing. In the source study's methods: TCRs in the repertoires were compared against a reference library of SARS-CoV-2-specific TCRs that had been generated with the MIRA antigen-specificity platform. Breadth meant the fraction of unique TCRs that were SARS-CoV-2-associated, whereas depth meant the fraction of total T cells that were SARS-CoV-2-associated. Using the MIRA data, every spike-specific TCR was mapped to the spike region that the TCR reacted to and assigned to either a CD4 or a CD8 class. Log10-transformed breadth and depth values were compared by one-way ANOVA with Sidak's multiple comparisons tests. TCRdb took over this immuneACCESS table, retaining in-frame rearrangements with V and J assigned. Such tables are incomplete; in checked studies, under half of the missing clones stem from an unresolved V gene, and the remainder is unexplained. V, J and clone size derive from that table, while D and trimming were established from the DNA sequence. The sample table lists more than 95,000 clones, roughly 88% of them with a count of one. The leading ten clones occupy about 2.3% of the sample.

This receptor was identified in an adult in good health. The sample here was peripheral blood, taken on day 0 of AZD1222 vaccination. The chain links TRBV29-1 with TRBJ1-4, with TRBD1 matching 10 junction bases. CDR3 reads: CSVGAGTGVEKLFF. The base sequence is TGCAGCGTTGGGGCCGGGACAGGGGTTGAAAAACTGTTTTTT.